This entry concerns a single T cell receptor (beta chain). From the PCR reads, TCRdb called clonotypes with MiXCR, one entry per CDR3 protein. The sample yields 400,000 to 600,000 distinct CDR3 sequences, 20% to 25% seen once. This specimen comes from a study of molecular identifiers for immune sequencing clone quantification. J gave up 6 bases and V 0 bases, and 8 bases lay outside the gene matches. The CDR3 loop spans 16 amino acids. CDR1 SGHNT and CDR2 YYREEE come from the germline V gene (reference sequence). V usage is TRBV5-4 and J usage is TRBJ2-7; 11 nucleotides agree with TRBD2. The clonotype was recovered from a human donor in good health. Some libraries in this study had Jurkat cell RNA spiked in. Sequenced sample: naive CD8+ T cells from blood, with Jurkat cell RNA spiked in. The subset is: FACS-sorted CD8+CD4-CCR7+CD45RA+ naive T cells. DNA for the CDR3: TGTGCCAGCAGCTTGGCCACTAGCGGGGGTTTTCGCGAGCAGTACTTC. It encodes CASSLATSGGFREQYF.